This T cell receptor beta chain originates from a study of T cell clonotyping in hematopoietic cell transplantation. The germline V gene has CDR1 MGHRA and CDR2 YSYEKL. V was shortened by 1 base and J by 5 bases, with 11 bases between the two germline ends. This CDR3 has 14 residues. Using immunoSEQ multiplex PCR, the repertoire was profiled, and TCRdb retains in-frame clones only, with some absent. The table has several thousand clones, about 90% seen once; the top ten hold around 15%. Recipients were bled about 28 days pretransplant and at posttransplant days 30, 100, 180. The TCR sequence derives from a female patient aged 50 to 65 who had an allogeneic stem cell transplant from an unrelated donor, so the T cells may come from the graft donor. Some clones in this sample may be carry-over from other donors' samples. Specimen: peripheral blood mononuclear cells, collected 180 days after allogeneic stem cell transplant. The rearrangement links TRBV4-1 to TRBJ1-2; D is unclear. CDR3 amino acids: CASSQVLARYGYTF. CDR3 nucleotide sequence: TGCGCCAGCAGCCAAGTGTTGGCAAGATATGGCTACACCTTC.